A selection of T cell receptor beta chains follows, all from one sample in a study of T cells in Graves' hyperthyroidism and ophthalmopathy. TCRdb re-derived calls from the multiplex PCR reads in MiXCR, one entry per CDR3 protein. Of 95,000 to 110,000 distinct CDR3 sequences detected, roughly 15% appear once; the ten largest clones hold around 42%. The specimen sequenced was blood. The receptors were sampled from a woman aged 50 to 60 with Graves' hyperthyroidism. Both conserved end residues are part of each CDR3. D genes are given only for firm matches. Clone size, where shown, is once, few, many, or a class for clones that have expanded.

>-|TRBD2|TRBJ2-7|TRBV7-2
CASSLESGGAYEQYF
TGTGCCAGCAGCTTAGAGAGCGGGGGGGCCTACGAGCAGTACTTC
>many|TRBD1|TRBJ2-5|TRBV28
CASSSPGQAQYF
TGTGCCAGCAGTTCCCCAGGACAGGCCCAGTACTTC
>many|-|TRBJ2-7|TRBV15
CATSRDRSSYEQYF
TGTGCCACCAGCAGAGATCGAAGCTCCTACGAGCAGTACTTC
>many|TRBD1|TRBJ1-1|TRBV12-3/TRBV12-4
CASSSPKTGGSDEAFF
TGTGCCAGCAGTTCACCCAAGACAGGGGGATCTGACGAAGCTTTCTTT
>many|-|TRBJ1-4|TRBV5-1
CASSLVPQGGEKLFF
TGCGCCAGCAGCTTGGTTCCGCAGGGCGGCGAAAAACTGTTTTTT
>many|TRBD2|TRBJ2-5|TRBV6-1
CASPRSRLAGGETQYF
TGTGCCAGCCCCCGCTCGAGGCTAGCGGGAGGGGAGACCCAGTACTTC
>-|-|TRBJ2-5|TRBV28
CASSRSRKETQYF
TGTGCCAGCAGCCGTTCTAGAAAAGAGACCCAGTACTTC
>many|-|TRBJ1-2|TRBV2
CASIRNEGYGYTF
TGTGCCAGCATCCGTAACGAGGGCTATGGCTACACCTTC
>few|-|TRBJ1-1|TRBV19
CASSMGTYVTEAFF
TGTGCCAGTAGTATGGGTACCTATGTAACTGAAGCTTTCTTT
>many|TRBD2|TRBJ2-5|TRBV20-1
CSANPQSGRAFSRQETQYF
TGCAGTGCTAATCCGCAGAGCGGGAGGGCCTTCAGTCGTCAAGAGACCCAGTACTTC
>many|TRBD2|TRBJ2-1|TRBV28
CASSSGTSAYNEQFF
TGTGCCAGCAGTTCGGGGACTAGCGCTTACAATGAGCAGTTCTTC
>few|TRBD2|TRBJ2-7|TRBV2
CASRTLAGVKYEQYF
TGTGCCAGCAGGACGCTAGCGGGAGTTAAATACGAGCAGTACTTC
>-|TRBD2|TRBJ2-1|TRBV5-4
CASSQMGLAGYNEQFF
TGTGCCAGCAGCCAGATGGGACTAGCGGGATACAATGAGCAGTTCTTC
>many|TRBD2|TRBJ2-5|TRBV20-1
CSARDATSGRPETQYF
TGCAGTGCTAGAGATGCGACTAGCGGGAGGCCCGAGACCCAGTACTTC
>many|TRBD1|TRBJ2-7|TRBV28
CATGGDQSYEQYF
TGTGCCACAGGGGGAGATCAGTCCTACGAGCAGTACTTC
>-|-|TRBJ2-7|TRBV12-5
CASGATRAQSYEQYF
TGTGCTAGTGGTGCGACCAGGGCCCAATCCTACGAGCAGTACTTC
>many|TRBD1|TRBJ2-3|TRBV6-1
CASRNDRANTDTQYF
TGTGCCAGCAGAAATGACAGGGCAAACACAGATACGCAGTATTTT
>many|-|TRBJ2-1|TRBV29-1
CSVEERGDEQFF
TGCAGCGTTGAAGAAAGGGGAGATGAGCAGTTCTTC
>many|TRBD1|TRBJ2-3|TRBV2
CASDRVVPGTQYF
TGTGCCAGCGACAGGGTTGTTCCGGGGACGCAGTATTTT